These 5 T cell receptor beta chains originate from one sample sequenced in a study of T cell changes during pregnancy in multiple sclerosis. Produced via immunoSEQ multiplex PCR; TCRdb's table is partial and in-frame only. The repertoire holds 50,000 or so clones, with 80% to 95% as singletons. The sequenced sample was CD4+ T cells from peripheral blood mononuclear cells, obtained in the third trimester of pregnancy. The origin of the receptors is a female donor with multiple sclerosis, enrolled in a pregnancy study.

The J gene is TRBJ2-3, the V gene TRBV9; 9 nucleotides agree with TRBD2. The CDR3 sequence is 17 residues long. V gave up 4 bases and J gave up 0 bases; unmatched junction bases: 9. Germline lookup yields CDR1 SGDLS and CDR2 YYNGEE. CDR3 loop: CASSQRGAPPSTDTQYF. CDR3 DNA: TGTGCCAGCAGCCAGCGGGGGGCCCCCCCGAGCACAGATACGCAGTATTTT.

This clone was seen only a few times. The CDR3 DNA sequence: TGTGCCAGCAGCAAGGACAGGTTTAATGAAAAACTGTTTTTT. It is translated as CASSKDRFNEKLFF. The chain links TRBV2 to TRBJ1-4, with 7 bases aligning to TRBD1. V lost 6 bases, J lost 4 bases, and 5 bases stayed unmatched. This CDR3 comprises 14 residues. Per germline, CDR1 SNHLY and CDR2 FYNNEI.

This chain uses TRBV7-3 with TRBJ2-2, with D unclear. CDR1 SGHTA and CDR2 FQGTGA come from the germline V gene. V was trimmed by 2 bases and J by 6 bases, leaving 4 bases between them. This CDR3 has 12 residues. CDR3 sequence reads: CASSLLPGELFF. Here the CDR3 DNA reads TGTGCCAGCAGCTTACTTCCCGGGGAGCTGTTTTTT.

V usage is TRBV7-2 and J usage is TRBJ2-7, with D maybe TRBD1 (6 bases). V was shortened by 5 bases and J by 6 bases, with 14 bases between the two germline ends. The CDR3 contains 13 residues. The germline gives CDR1 SGHTA, CDR2 FQGNSA. The CDR3: CASSLRQVAEQYF. CDR3 bases: TGTGCCAGCAGCCTAAGACAGGTCGCCGAGCAGTACTTC.

The rearrangement joins TRBV4-1 to TRBJ2-5; tentatively, D is TRBD2 (5 bases). Germline values: CDR1 MGHRA, CDR2 YSYEKL. Trimming shortened V by 0 bases and J by 3 bases, and 8 bases separated the two germline ends. The CDR3 has 14 residues. The CDR3 DNA is TGCGCCAGCAGCCAAGAGGACTTAGAAGAGACCCAGTACTTC. It yields the protein CASSQEDLEETQYF.